The 25 T cell receptor beta chains listed next were all sequenced from one sample in a study of blood T cells in healthy people across ages. A second about 6 to 12 cycle PCR used barcoded and J-beta primers. MiXCR, applied by TCRdb to the 5' RACE reads, yields one record per CDR3 protein. The sample records about 1.7 million distinct CDR3 sequences, roughly 27% being singletons. The sequenced material came from blood. All receptors come from a woman in her twenties or thirties in good health.

This clonotype was seen a handful of times. This chain uses TRBV12-3 or TRBV12-4 with TRBJ1-5; D unclear. This CDR3 has 11 residues. With 1 base removed from V and 11 bases from J, the gap between germline ends came to 6 bases. The CDR3 DNA follows: TGTGCCAGCAGTTTAGGCAGTTCCCAGCATTTT. As protein: CASSLGSSQHF.

This clonotype showed up just a few times. The chain uses TRBV20-1 and TRBJ1-4, with 9 bases matching TRBD1. Unmatched junction bases numbered 8, after V lost 5 bases and J lost 7 bases. The CDR3 runs to 14 residues. CDR1 and CDR2 (germline): DFQATT, SNEGSKA (reference sequence). DNA for the CDR3: TGCAGTGCTCGTCGACAGGGGGTGGGTGAAAAACTGTTTTTT. Translating gives CSARRQGVGEKLFF.

The gene calls are TRBV10-3 and TRBJ1-1; tentative D call: TRBD1 (6 bases). From germline, CDR1 is ENHRY and CDR2 SYGVKD. The germline V and J ends were trimmed by 3 bases and 7 bases, with 9 bases remaining between them. This CDR3 spans 12 amino acids. CDR3 amino acids: CAISDLTGEAFF. As DNA, the CDR3 is TGTGCCATCAGTGACCTGACAGGTGAAGCTTTCTTT.

This chain links TRBV2 with TRBJ2-3, with D maybe TRBD1 (6 bases). V lost 7 bases and J 2 bases, leaving 13 bases between the germline ends. The CDR3 is made up of 14 amino acids. Germline loops: CDR1 SNHLY, CDR2 FYNNEI. The CDR3 loop is CASIRGYNTDTQYF. Here the CDR3 DNA reads TGTGCCAGCATTAGGGGGTATAACACAGATACGCAGTATTTT. Filled out from reference TRBV2 and TRBJ2-3, the complete variable domain reads EPEVTQTPSHQVTQMGQEVILRCVPISNHLYFYWYRQILGQKVEFLVSFYNNEISEKSEIFDDQFSVERPDGSNFTLKIRSTKLEDSAMYFCASIRGYNTDTQYFGPGTRLTVL.

This clonotype was found a few times. This chain joins TRBV24-1 and TRBJ2-1; D remains unclear. CDR3 length: 16 amino acids. The V and J ends lost 0 bases and 4 bases respectively, with 12 bases between them. Germline loops: CDR1 KGHDR, CDR2 SFDVKD. The CDR3 DNA sequence: TGTGCCACCAGTGATTTGAATCTTCCAGAGTACAATGAGCAGTTCTTC. Protein sequence: CATSDLNLPEYNEQFF.

The table lists this clonotype with a few counts. The chain links TRBV12-3 or TRBV12-4 to TRBJ2-3, with D possibly matching TRBD2 (6 bases). The V end lost 8 bases, the J end lost 4 bases, and 16 bases lay between the germline ends. The CDR3 has 14 residues. The CDR3 reads CASGAGRFSDTQYF. Here the CDR3 DNA reads TGTGCCAGCGGGGCGGGGCGGTTCTCAGATACGCAGTATTTT.

On this clonotype: A much larger clone differs from this one at a single base, so this may be a read error. This chain uses TRBV20-1 with TRBJ2-1; D gene unclear. Germline V gene sequence: CDR1 DFQATT, CDR2 SNEGSKA (reference sequence). Trimming took off 6 bases at V and 10 bases at J, with 10 bases between the two ends. This CDR3 is 10 amino acids long. The CDR3 protein is CSASRAEQFF. The CDR3 region has the DNA TGCAGTGCCTCTCGGGCGGAGCAGTTCTTC.

This clonotype came up once. A read error may be the cause here, since a much bigger clone is one base away. The rearrangement uses TRBV5-1 and TRBJ2-7; no clear D gene. Germline V gene data show CDR1 as SGHRS and CDR2 as YFSETQ. Trimming stripped 0 bases from V and 1 base from J, with 11 bases between. This CDR3 is built from 15 residues. This CDR3 is CASSLGDGKSYEQYF. The CDR3 DNA follows: TGCGCCAGCAGCTTGGGAGACGGCAAATCCTACGAGCAGTACTTC.

This clonotype was seen at least ten times. The CDR3 loop is CAISDTGGTTYEQYF. The DNA for the CDR3 is TGTGCCATCAGTGATACAGGGGGGACGACCTACGAGCAGTACTTC. The rearrangement joins TRBV10-3 to TRBJ2-7, with 8 bases lining up with TRBD1. The CDR3 sequence is 15 residues long. With 3 bases clipped from V and 2 bases from J, the junction kept 6 bases outside the gene matches. Germline V CDR1 and CDR2: ENHRY, SYGVKD.

V and J are TRBV9 and TRBJ2-7; perhaps TRBD2 as D (5 bases). The DNA end favors TRBJ2-5, so the J call may be wrong. The CDR3 loop spans 16 amino acids. Per germline, CDR1 SGDLS and CDR2 YYNGEE. CDR3: CASSSEGSTSGETQYF. The CDR3 DNA reads TGTGCCAGCAGCTCCGAAGGGAGCACGAGTGGGGAGACCCAGTACTTC.

The chain uses TRBV10-1 and TRBJ1-1, with 9 bases that match TRBD1. V lost 5 bases to trimming and J lost 1 base; unmatched junction nucleotides: 5. The germline CDR1 and CDR2 sequences are WNHNN and SYGVQD (reference sequence). CDR3 length: 15 residues. The CDR3 is CASSSAGQGNTEAFF. The CDR3 region has the DNA TGCGCCAGCAGTTCGGCGGGACAGGGGAACACTGAAGCTTTCTTT.

This clonotype was recorded a few times. V usage is TRBV5-1 and J usage is TRBJ2-5; D remains ambiguous. The CDR3 spans 14 residues. The V end was cut by 0 bases, the J end by 2 bases, with 8 bases between. Germline V CDR1 and CDR2: SGHRS, YFSETQ. This chain's CDR3 is CASSLDLRQETQYF. Here the CDR3 DNA reads TGCGCCAGCAGCTTGGATTTGAGACAAGAGACCCAGTACTTC.

The J gene is TRBJ2-7, the V gene TRBV3-1, with D tentatively TRBD2 (6 bases). Matching the DNA end better, TRBJ2-1 makes the J call doubtful. The length of the CDR3 is 15 residues. Germline lookup yields CDR1 LGHDT and CDR2 YNNKEL (reference sequence). CDR3 sequence reads: CASSQVGGSSYEQFF. The CDR3 nucleotides are TGTGCCAGCAGCCAAGTCGGGGGAAGCTCCTACGAGCAGTTCTTC.

This chain links TRBV2 with TRBJ2-5; D possibly corresponds to TRBD1 (6 bases). The DNA end lines up better with TRBJ2-7; the J call may be wrong. CDR3 length: 14 residues. The germline V gene has CDR1 SNHLY and CDR2 FYNNEI. The CDR3 nucleotides read TGTGCCAGCAGGGGGGAGACAGGAGACTACGAGCAGTACTTC. Its protein product is CASRGETGDYEQYF.

The CDR3 coding sequence is TGTGCCAGTAGTATTCCGGGGGGGTACAATGAGCAGTTCTTC. Protein sequence: CASSIPGGYNEQFF. V is TRBV19 and J is TRBJ2-1; TRBD2 matches 8 bases. Germline assignment: CDR1 LNHDA and CDR2 SQIVND (reference sequence). J lost 4 bases, V lost 3 bases, and 2 bases had no gene match. This CDR3 has 14 residues.

The rearrangement joins TRBV18 to TRBJ2-1; D might be TRBD2 (5 bases). Between the trimmed V and J ends, which lost 0 bases and 7 bases, there was a span of 7 bases. Germline V gene sequence: CDR1 KGHSH, CDR2 LQKENI. CDR3 length equals 13 residues. The DNA of the CDR3 is TGTGCCAGCTCACCACCGGGAGAGAATGAGCAGTTCTTC. Its protein is CASSPPGENEQFF. Full variable domain (rest looked up from reference TRBV18 and TRBJ2-1): NAGVMQNPRHLVRRRGQEARLRCSPMKGHSHVYWYRQLPEEGLKFMVYLQKENIIDESGMPKERFSAEFPKEGPSILRIQQVVRGDSAAYFCASSPPGENEQFFGPGTRLTVL.

The V call is TRBV2, the J call TRBJ2-7; D perhaps matches TRBD2 (6 bases). This CDR3 contains 14 residues. Trimming took off 2 bases at V and 6 bases at J, with 14 bases between the two ends. The germline V gene encodes CDR1 SNHLY and CDR2 FYNNEI. The CDR3 here is CASSENGGLSEQYF. The CDR3 DNA sequence: TGTGCCAGCAGTGAAAACGGGGGTTTAAGCGAGCAGTACTTC. Combining the CDR3 with reference TRBV2 and TRBJ2-7 gives the whole variable domain EPEVTQTPSHQVTQMGQEVILRCVPISNHLYFYWYRQILGQKVEFLVSFYNNEISEKSEIFDDQFSVERPDGSNFTLKIRSTKLEDSAMYFCASSENGGLSEQYFGPGTRLTVT.

V gene TRBV14 combines with J gene TRBJ2-7; D gene uncertain. CDR3 length equals 15 residues. Germline V lookup: CDR1 SGHDN, CDR2 FVKESK. With 5 bases removed from V and 0 bases from J, the gap between germline ends came to 14 bases. CDR3 DNA sequence: TGTGCCAGCAGCGAAGCGCCCAGGAGCTCCTACGAGCAGTACTTC. Translation: CASSEAPRSSYEQYF.

This clonotype was observed a handful of times. V and J are TRBV20-1 and TRBJ2-1; perhaps D is TRBD1 or TRBD2 (6 bases each). In germline, CDR1 is DFQATT, CDR2 SNEGSKA (reference sequence). Trimming took off 4 bases at V and 6 bases at J, with 16 bases between the two ends. The CDR3 loop spans 14 amino acids. Here the CDR3 reads CSAIQGLPRNEQFF. CDR3 in DNA: TGCAGTGCTATACAGGGACTTCCTCGCAATGAGCAGTTCTTC.

V gene TRBV4-3 combines with J gene TRBJ1-1; 10 nucleotides align to TRBD1. CDR3 length: 15 amino acids. V lost 3 bases and J lost 4; bases outside the gene matches: 5. CDR1 and CDR2 from the germline V gene are LGHNA and YSLEER. The CDR3 here is CASSHQGQGSTEAFF. CDR3 coding DNA: TGCGCCAGCAGCCATCAGGGACAGGGGTCCACTGAAGCTTTCTTT.

There are many counts of this clonotype. This chain uses TRBV4-3 with TRBJ1-3; 7 bases match TRBD1. In germline, CDR1 is LGHNA, CDR2 YSLEER. The CDR3 is 17 residues long. V was pared by 5 bases and J by 2 bases, with 12 bases of the junction left unmatched. Here the CDR3 reads CASSVRAGGRPGNTIYF. The CDR3 DNA reads TGCGCCAGCAGCGTACGTGCAGGGGGTAGACCTGGAAACACCATATATTTT.

This clonotype occurred a few times. The chain combines TRBV29-1 with TRBJ2-3; tentative D call: TRBD1 (6 bases). The V gene lost 4 bases and the J gene lost 5 bases, with 13 bases spanning the gap. Germline lookup yields CDR1 SQVTM and CDR2 ANQGSEA. The CDR3 length is 13 residues. CDR3 sequence: CSVVLGAEDTQYF. CDR3 DNA: TGCAGCGTTGTGTTGGGGGCGGAAGATACGCAGTATTTT.

This clonotype was found many times. The genes are TRBV12-3 or TRBV12-4 and TRBJ1-5; D perhaps matches TRBD1 (5 bases). This CDR3 has 14 amino acids. V shed 5 bases and J shed 4 bases, with 12 bases lying between them. The chain's CDR3 is CASSGGRNNQPQHF. CDR3 DNA sequence: TGTGCCAGCAGTGGGGGGAGGAATAATCAGCCCCAGCATTTT.

This clonotype has at least ten counts. The J gene is TRBJ2-1, the V gene TRBV24-1; no firm D call. V lost 2 bases, J lost 7 bases, and 17 bases lay in between. The CDR3 runs to 16 residues. Germline loops: CDR1 KGHDR, CDR2 SFDVKD. The CDR3 region is CATSDSLGVLGNEQFF. The CDR3 region has the DNA TGTGCCACCAGTGATTCTCTAGGTGTTCTGGGGAATGAGCAGTTCTTC.

This clonotype showed up many times. The chain joins TRBV12-3 or TRBV12-4 to TRBJ2-7, with 11 positions matching TRBD1. The J segment lost 7 bases and the V segment lost 5 bases, leaving 10 bases of the junction unmatched. The length of the CDR3 is 15 residues. CDR3 region: CASSQPGTGGYEQYF. The CDR3 DNA follows: TGTGCCAGCAGTCAACCCGGGACAGGGGGGTATGAGCAGTACTTC.